What follows is one TCR beta chain and its context. Its antigen remains unidentified. The data derive from a study of cytomegalovirus exposure and HLA in healthy donors. PCR involved 60 Vbeta and 13 Jbeta primers. Sequencing used immunoSEQ multiplex PCR; TCRdb keeps in-frame clones, though not all of them. The repertoire holds 150,000 to 200,000 clones, with around 80% as singletons. Whole-study findings and limits: The number of N-insertions in an Asian-associated ancestry cluster was reportedly below the 666-donor mean in a later analysis. Some highly shared sequence variants likely arose as a pipeline artifact. Analyses of presence and absence presupposed an approximately uniform sequencing depth across donors.

J gave up 2 bases and V 0 bases, and 7 bases lay outside the gene matches. CDR3 length: 16 residues. Germline CDR1 reads KGHSH; CDR2 reads LQKENI. As for the donors, each was a healthy bone marrow donor. This TCR was recovered from a man aged 35 to 55 in good health and CMV-seronegative. The sequencing input was PBMCs. The chain uses TRBV18 and TRBJ2-7; 7 nucleotides agree with TRBD1. The CDR3 nucleotides are TGTGCCAGCTCACCACCAAACAGGGGATTAACCTACGAGCAGTACTTC. It yields the protein CASSPPNRGLTYEQYF.